These 7 T cell receptor beta chains originate from one sample sequenced in a study of cytomegalovirus exposure and HLA in healthy donors. The PCR contained 60 Vbeta and 13 Jbeta primers. The repertoire was sequenced with immunoSEQ multiplex PCR; TCRdb's copy has only in-frame clones and lacks some. The data hold roughly 160,000 clones, with roughly 67% observed a single time. The specimen sequenced was PBMCs. The receptors originated from a woman aged 18-29 years in good health and CMV-seropositive.

The chain joins TRBV18 to TRBJ2-1; possibly TRBD2 for D (7 bases). The CDR3 length is 12 residues. Germline V gene sequence: CDR1 KGHSH, CDR2 LQKENI. Trimming left V 6 bases short and J 8 bases short, with 11 bases between. The CDR3 DNA reads TGTGCCAGCTCTACGGGGGGCGATGAGCAGTTCTTC. It codes for CASSTGGDEQFF. Together with reference TRBV18 and TRBJ2-1, the CDR3 gives the full variable domain: NAGVMQNPRHLVRRRGQEARLRCSPMKGHSHVYWYRQLPEEGLKFMVYLQKENIIDESGMPKERFSAEFPKEGPSILRIQQVVRGDSAAYFCASSTGGDEQFFGPGTRLTVL.

The V call is TRBV5-1, the J call TRBJ2-4; 8 nucleotides line up with TRBD1. V lost 0 bases to trimming and J lost 3 bases; unmatched junction nucleotides: 11. From germline, CDR1 is SGHRS and CDR2 YFSETQ. The CDR3 contains 18 residues. The DNA for the CDR3 is TGCGCCAGCAGCTTGGGGCAGGGGGCTAAACATGGCAAAAACATTCAGTACTTC. This encodes CASSLGQGAKHGKNIQYF.

CDR3 protein: CASSPGLTYEQYF. CDR3 nucleotide sequence: TGTGCCAGCAGCCCCGGACTTACCTACGAGCAGTACTTC. This chain connects TRBV11-3 to TRBJ2-7; the D gene is possibly TRBD2 (5 bases). Looked up from germline, CDR1 is SGHNT and CDR2 is YENEEA. This CDR3 comprises 13 residues. V lost 5 bases and J lost 2, with 10 bases in between. The full variable domain, completed using reference TRBV11-3 and TRBJ2-7, is EAGVVQSPRYKIIEKKQPVAFWCNPISGHNTLYWYLQNLGQGPELLIRYENEEAVDDSQLPKDRFSAERLKGVDSTLKIQPAELGDSAVYLCASSPGLTYEQYFGPGTRLTVT.

The J gene is TRBJ2-2, the V gene TRBV30; D gene ambiguous. CDR3 length equals 13 residues. V was clipped by 0 bases and J by 1 base, with 3 bases between them. Germline-derived CDR1 and CDR2 are GTSNPN and SVGIG (reference sequence). CDR3: CAWSVLNTGELFF. CDR3 bases: TGTGCCTGGAGTGTACTGAACACCGGGGAGCTGTTTTTT.

The J gene is TRBJ2-1, the V gene TRBV27; 7 positions match TRBD2. Germline CDR1 reads MNHEY; CDR2 reads SMNVEV (reference sequence). Trimming removed 6 bases from V and 0 bases from J; junction bases left unmatched: 20. The CDR3 sequence is 20 residues long. This chain's CDR3 is CASSPNPSGGGLFSYNEQFF. The CDR3 region has the DNA TGTGCCAGCAGCCCCAATCCTAGCGGCGGGGGATTATTCTCCTACAATGAGCAGTTCTTC.

This clone was detected only once. The junction departs from germline at one end; a sequencing error may be responsible. The gene calls are TRBV7-7 and TRBJ2-1; 8 positions match TRBD2. The CDR3 totals 15 residues. Looked up from germline, CDR1 is SSHAT and CDR2 is FNYEAQ (reference sequence). The CDR3 here is CASSPGTRPYNEQFF. CDR3 DNA sequence: TGTGCTAGCAGCCCCGGGACTAGGCCCTACAATGAGCAGTTCTTC.

The chain joins TRBV14 to TRBJ1-1; D is unresolved. V dropped 4 bases and J dropped 1 base, with 16 bases sitting between them. Germline CDR1 SGHDN, CDR2 FVKESK. The CDR3 runs 16 residues. CDR3 sequence (DNA): TGTGCCAGCAGCCCGTATGGTCCAGGAAAGAACACTGAAGCTTTCTTT. This codes for CASSPYGPGKNTEAFF.